The sequence of this TCR beta chain was determined in a study of blood T cell repertoires in COVID-19. Study context: Both acute and convalescent COVID-19 samples were obtained from the United States, Italy and Spain.

Which cohort a participant joined came from the clinical history participants gave. The CDR3 spans 14 residues. From germline, CDR1 is SEHNR and CDR2 FQNEAQ (reference sequence). J gave up 5 bases and V 4 bases, and 7 bases lay outside the gene matches. This clone was detected a few times. This specimen includes other DNA sequences encoding the same CDR3. Using immunoSEQ multiplex PCR, the repertoire was profiled, and TCRdb retains in-frame clones only, with some absent. The table lists about 360,000 clones, about 90% of them singletons, with roughly 2% in the top ten. The chain combines TRBV7-9 with TRBJ1-1; 7 nucleotides match TRBD1. This receptor was taken from a man aged 35-49 years in a cohort exposed to, infected with or recovered from COVID-19 (not recorded which). Sequencing input: PBMCs or T cells enriched from blood (not recorded which). The CDR3 region is CASSSRQGWTEAFF. The CDR3 bases are TGTGCCAGCAGCTCCCGACAGGGTTGGACTGAAGCTTTCTTT.